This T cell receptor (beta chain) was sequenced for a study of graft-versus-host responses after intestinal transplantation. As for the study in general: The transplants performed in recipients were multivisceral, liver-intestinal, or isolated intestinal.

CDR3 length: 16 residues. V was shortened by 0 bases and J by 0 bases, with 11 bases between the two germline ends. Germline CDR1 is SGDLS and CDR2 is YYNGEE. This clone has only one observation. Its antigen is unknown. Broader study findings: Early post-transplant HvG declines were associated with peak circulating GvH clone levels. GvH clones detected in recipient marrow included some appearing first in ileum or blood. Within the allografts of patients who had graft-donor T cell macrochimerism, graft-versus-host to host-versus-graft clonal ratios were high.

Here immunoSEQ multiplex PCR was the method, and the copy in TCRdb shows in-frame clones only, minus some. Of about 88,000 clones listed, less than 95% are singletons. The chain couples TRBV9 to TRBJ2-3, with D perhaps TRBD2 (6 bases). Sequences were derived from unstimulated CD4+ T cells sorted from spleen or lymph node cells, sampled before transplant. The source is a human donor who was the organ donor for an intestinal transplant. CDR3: CASSVAGAGSTDTQYF. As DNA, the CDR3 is TGTGCCAGCAGCGTAGCTGGTGCGGGGAGCACAGATACGCAGTATTTT. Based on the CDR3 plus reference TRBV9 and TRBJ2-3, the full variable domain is DSGVTQTPKHLITATGQRVTLRCSPRSGDLSVYWYQQSLDQGLQFLIQYYNGEERAKGNILERFSAQQFPDLHSELNLSSLELGDSALYFCASSVAGAGSTDTQYFGPGTRLTVL.